One and the same sample provided the 5 T cell receptor beta chains below, sequenced in a study of blood T cell repertoires in COVID-19. Produced via immunoSEQ multiplex PCR; TCRdb's table is partial and in-frame only. Of under 200,000 clones in the sample, about 80% were seen once. The sequenced sample consisted of PBMCs or T cells enriched from blood (not recorded which). These receptor sequences come from a middle-aged man who had recovered from COVID-19.

The V and J genes are TRBV5-1 and TRBJ2-5; 7 positions match TRBD2. Trimming at V came to 4 bases and at J to 2 bases, leaving 8 bases not matched to a gene. The germline gives CDR1 SGHRS, CDR2 YFSETQ. CDR3 length: 15 residues. In nucleotides, the CDR3 is TGCGCCAGCAGCACACTAGCGCCGAAGCAAGAGACCCAGTACTTC. Translated: CASSTLAPKQETQYF. The full variable domain, in which reference TRBV5-1 and TRBJ2-5 provide the parts outside the CDR3, is KAGVTQTPRYLIKTRGQQVTLSCSPISGHRSVSWYQQTPGQGLQFLFEYFSETQRNKGNFPGRFSGRQFSNSRSEMNVSTLELGDSALYLCASSTLAPKQETQYFGPGTRLLVL.

V usage is TRBV30 and J usage is TRBJ1-2; D remains ambiguous. V was pared by 0 bases and J by 1 base, with 9 bases between. The germline CDR1 and CDR2 sequences are GTSNPN and SVGIG (reference sequence). This CDR3 contains 14 residues. CDR3 nucleotide sequence: TGTGCCTGGAGTGTACCCGGAGTTAACTATGGCTACACCTTC. Its translation: CAWSVPGVNYGYTF.

The chain has TRBV12-3 or TRBV12-4 and TRBJ1-6; D gene uncertain. The CDR3 loop spans 12 amino acids. The V and J ends lost 4 bases and 14 bases respectively, with 12 bases between them. CDR3 protein: CASSSRVRSLHF. The DNA for the CDR3 is TGTGCCAGCAGTTCGAGGGTAAGATCCCTCCACTTT.

This clone was detected only a few times. This chain uses TRBV7-9 with TRBJ2-7; D may be TRBD2 (5 bases). Germline CDR1 and CDR2: SEHNR and FQNEAQ (reference sequence). The CDR3 extends over 13 amino acids. Between the trimmed V and J ends, which lost 0 bases and 3 bases, there was a span of 6 bases. The CDR3 loop is CASSLAAGYEQYF. CDR3 DNA: TGTGCCAGCAGCTTAGCCGCGGGCTACGAGCAGTACTTC.

V usage is TRBV28 and J usage is TRBJ2-7; the D gene is possibly TRBD1 (5 bases). V lost 2 bases and J lost 5, with 16 bases in between. The CDR3 has 15 amino acids. Germline lookup yields CDR1 MDHEN and CDR2 SYDVKM. The CDR3 region has the DNA TGTGCCAGCAGTTTAGGGGCCGGGCTTGCCGACGAGCAGTACTTC. Residues: CASSLGAGLADEQYF.